This T cell receptor beta chain was documented in a study of blood T cell repertoires in COVID-19. Background on the study: Samples came from the United States, Italy and Spain, spanning acute and convalescent COVID-19. Sample material is recorded as cDNA or gDNA derived from T cells, B-cell-depleted T cells, or PBMCs.

Per the study methods: Using reference gene primer amplification, nucleated cell counts were estimated. Sequencing used immunoSEQ multiplex PCR; TCRdb keeps in-frame clones, though not all of them. V and J calls and clone size are copied from that table; D and trimming were computed from the DNA. The sample yields over 120,000 clones, over 60% seen once. Recovered status applied to Cohort 3 donors who had two consecutive negative PCRs. It also applied to those with clearance or with symptom resolution. The sequence came from a woman aged 50 to 60 who had recovered from COVID-19. Input material: PBMCs or T cells enriched from blood (not recorded which).

The CDR3 protein is CASSMGLVISYNEQFF. DNA of the CDR3: TGTGCCAGCAGCATGGGACTAGTAATATCCTACAATGAGCAGTTCTTC. The V gene is TRBV5-8, the J gene TRBJ2-1; TRBD2 matches at 8 bases. The J segment lost 1 base and the V segment lost 4 bases, leaving 7 bases of the junction unmatched. Germline V gene lookup returns CDR1 SGHTS and CDR2 YDEGEE. The CDR3 spans 16 residues.